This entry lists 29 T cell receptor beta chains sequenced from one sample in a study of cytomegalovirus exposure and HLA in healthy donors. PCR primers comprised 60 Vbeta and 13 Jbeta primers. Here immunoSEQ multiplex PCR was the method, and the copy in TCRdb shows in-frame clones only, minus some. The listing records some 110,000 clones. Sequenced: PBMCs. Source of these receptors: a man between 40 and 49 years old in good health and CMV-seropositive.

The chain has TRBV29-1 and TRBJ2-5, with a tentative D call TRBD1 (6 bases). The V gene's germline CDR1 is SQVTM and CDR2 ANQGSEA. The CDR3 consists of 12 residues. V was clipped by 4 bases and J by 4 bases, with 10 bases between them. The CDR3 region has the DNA TGCAGCGTTGTAGGGGGAGTAGAGACCCAGTACTTC. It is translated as CSVVGGVETQYF.

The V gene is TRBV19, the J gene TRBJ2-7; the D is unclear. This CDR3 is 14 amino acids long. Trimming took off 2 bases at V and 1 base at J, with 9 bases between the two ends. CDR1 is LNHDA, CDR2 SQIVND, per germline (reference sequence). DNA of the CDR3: TGTGCCAGTAGTATAAATCACTGGTCCTACGAGCAGTACTTC. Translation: CASSINHWSYEQYF.

CDR3 bases: TGTGCCAGCTCACCACTCCCCGCGACAGGGCTGGGGCAGCCCCAGCATTTT. It codes for CASSPLPATGLGQPQHF. This chain uses TRBV18 with TRBJ1-5; TRBD1 matches at 7 bases. The CDR3 contains 17 residues. Germline CDR1 KGHSH, CDR2 LQKENI. V lost 1 base, J lost 7 bases, and 13 bases stayed unmatched.

CDR3 loop: CASSSHPRGFDGELFF. The CDR3 DNA is TGTGCCAGCAGTTCACACCCGCGGGGTTTTGACGGGGAGCTGTTTTTT. J is TRBJ2-2 and V is TRBV4-2, with D perhaps matching TRBD2 (6 bases). V was shortened by 6 bases and J by 7 bases, with 21 bases between the two germline ends. CDR3 length: 16 residues. In germline, CDR1 is LGHNA, CDR2 YNFKEQ.

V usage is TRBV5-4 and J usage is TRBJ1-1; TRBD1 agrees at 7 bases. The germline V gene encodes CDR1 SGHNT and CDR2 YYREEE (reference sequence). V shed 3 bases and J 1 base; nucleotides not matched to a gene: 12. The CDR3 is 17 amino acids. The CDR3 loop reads CASSSRQGWEGNTEAFF. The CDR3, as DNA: TGTGCCAGCAGCTCTAGACAGGGATGGGAAGGGAACACTGAAGCTTTCTTT.

CDR3 sequence: CASRGSGLKGYNEQFF. The CDR3 DNA reads TGTGCCAGCAGGGGTAGCGGCCTAAAGGGCTACAATGAGCAGTTCTTC. The V gene is TRBV27, the J gene TRBJ2-1; D is possibly TRBD2 (6 bases). This CDR3 comprises 16 residues. The germline CDR1 and CDR2 sequences are MNHEY and SMNVEV (reference sequence). V dropped 6 bases and J dropped 3 bases, with 18 bases sitting between them.

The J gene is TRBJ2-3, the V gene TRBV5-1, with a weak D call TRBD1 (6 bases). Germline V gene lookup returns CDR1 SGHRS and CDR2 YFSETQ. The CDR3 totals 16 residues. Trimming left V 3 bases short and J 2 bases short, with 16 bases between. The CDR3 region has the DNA TGCGCCAGCAGCTCCTGGCGCAGGGGTGACACAGATACGCAGTATTTT. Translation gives CASSSWRRGDTDTQYF.

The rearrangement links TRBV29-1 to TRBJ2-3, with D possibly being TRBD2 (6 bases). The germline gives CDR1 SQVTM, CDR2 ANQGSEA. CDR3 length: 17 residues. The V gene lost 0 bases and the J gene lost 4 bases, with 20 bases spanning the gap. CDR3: CSVEDWTGVVASDTQYF. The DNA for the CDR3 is TGCAGCGTTGAAGATTGGACGGGAGTGGTAGCGTCAGATACGCAGTATTTT.

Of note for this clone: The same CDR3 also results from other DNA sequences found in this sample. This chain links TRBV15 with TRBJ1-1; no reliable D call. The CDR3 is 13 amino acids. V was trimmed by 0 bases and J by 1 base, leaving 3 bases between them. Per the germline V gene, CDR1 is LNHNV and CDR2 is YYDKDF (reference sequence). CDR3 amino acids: CATSRDRNTEAFF. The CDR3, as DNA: TGTGCCACCAGCAGAGACAGGAACACTGAAGCTTTCTTT.

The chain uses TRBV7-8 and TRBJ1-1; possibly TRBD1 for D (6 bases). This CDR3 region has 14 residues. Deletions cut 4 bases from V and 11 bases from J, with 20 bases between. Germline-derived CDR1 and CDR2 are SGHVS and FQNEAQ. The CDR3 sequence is CASSYSGTTRLAFF. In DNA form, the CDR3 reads TGTGCCAGCAGCTACTCCGGGACAACGCGTCTGGCTTTCTTT.

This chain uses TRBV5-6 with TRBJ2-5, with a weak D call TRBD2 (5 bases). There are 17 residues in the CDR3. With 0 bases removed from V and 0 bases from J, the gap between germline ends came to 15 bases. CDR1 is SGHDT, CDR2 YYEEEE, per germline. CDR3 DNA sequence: TGTGCCAGCAGCTTGGCTTGGTTAGCGCGGAACCAAGAGACCCAGTACTTC. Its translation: CASSLAWLARNQETQYF.

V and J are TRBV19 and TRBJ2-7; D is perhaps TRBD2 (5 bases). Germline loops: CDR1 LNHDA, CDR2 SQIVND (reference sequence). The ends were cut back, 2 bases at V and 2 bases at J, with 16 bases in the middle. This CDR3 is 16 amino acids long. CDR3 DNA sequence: TGTGCCAGTAGTATATACCCCGCCGGGGTACCCTACGAGCAGTACTTC. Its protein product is CASSIYPAGVPYEQYF.

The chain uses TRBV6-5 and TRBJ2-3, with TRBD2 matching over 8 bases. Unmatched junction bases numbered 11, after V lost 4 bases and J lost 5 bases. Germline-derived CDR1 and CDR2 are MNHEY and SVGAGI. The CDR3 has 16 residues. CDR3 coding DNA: TGTGCCAGCAGTTCTCCCTCCGGGAGGGCCGTAGATACGCAGTATTTT. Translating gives CASSSPSGRAVDTQYF.

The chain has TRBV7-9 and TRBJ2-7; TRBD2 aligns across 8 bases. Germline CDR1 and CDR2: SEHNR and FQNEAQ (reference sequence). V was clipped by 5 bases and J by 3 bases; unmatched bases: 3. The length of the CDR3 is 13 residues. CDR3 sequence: CASSRAGGYEQYF. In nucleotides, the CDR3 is TGTGCCAGCAGCCGGGCGGGGGGCTACGAGCAGTACTTC.

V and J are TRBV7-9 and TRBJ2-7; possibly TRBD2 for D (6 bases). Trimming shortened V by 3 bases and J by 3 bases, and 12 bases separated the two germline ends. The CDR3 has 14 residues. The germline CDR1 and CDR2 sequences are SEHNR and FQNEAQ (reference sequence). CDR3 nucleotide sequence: TGTGCCAGCAGCTTTAAGGCGGGGATCTACGAGCAGTACTTC. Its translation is CASSFKAGIYEQYF. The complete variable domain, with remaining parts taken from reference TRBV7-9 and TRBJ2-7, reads DTGVSQNPRHKITKRGQNVTFRCDPISEHNRLYWYRQTLGQGPEFLTYFQNEAQLEKSRLLSDRFSAERPKGSFSTLEIQRTEQGDSAMYLCASSFKAGIYEQYFGPGTRLTVT.

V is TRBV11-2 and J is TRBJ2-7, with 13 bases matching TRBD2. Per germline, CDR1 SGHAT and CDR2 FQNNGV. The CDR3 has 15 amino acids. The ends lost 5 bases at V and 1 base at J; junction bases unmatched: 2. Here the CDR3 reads CASSPLAGGSYEQYF. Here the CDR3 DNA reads TGTGCCAGCAGCCCACTAGCGGGAGGGTCCTACGAGCAGTACTTC. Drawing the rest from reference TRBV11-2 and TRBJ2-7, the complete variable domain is EAGVAQSPRYKIIEKRQSVAFWCNPISGHATLYWYQQILGQGPKLLIQFQNNGVVDDSQLPKDRFSAERLKGVDSTLKIQPAKLEDSAVYLCASSPLAGGSYEQYFGPGTRLTVT.

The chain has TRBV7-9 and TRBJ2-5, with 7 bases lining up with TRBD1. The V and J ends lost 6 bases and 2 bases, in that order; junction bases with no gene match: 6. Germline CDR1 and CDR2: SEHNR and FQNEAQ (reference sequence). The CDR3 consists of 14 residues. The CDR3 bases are TGTGCCAGCAGAACCGGGACAGCACAAGAGACCCAGTACTTC. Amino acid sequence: CASRTGTAQETQYF.

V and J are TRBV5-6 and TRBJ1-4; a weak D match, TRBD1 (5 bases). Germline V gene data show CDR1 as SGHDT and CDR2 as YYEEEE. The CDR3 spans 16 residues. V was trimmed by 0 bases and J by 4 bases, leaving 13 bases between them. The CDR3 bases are TGTGCCAGCAGCTTGGGTGGAGCGGGGGTTAATGAAAAACTGTTTTTT. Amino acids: CASSLGGAGVNEKLFF.

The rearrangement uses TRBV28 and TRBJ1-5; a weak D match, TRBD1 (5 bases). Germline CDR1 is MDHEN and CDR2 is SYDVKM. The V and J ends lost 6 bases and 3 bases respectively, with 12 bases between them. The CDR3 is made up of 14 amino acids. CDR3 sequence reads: CASRYTGHNQPQHF. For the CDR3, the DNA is TGTGCCAGCAGATACACAGGCCACAATCAGCCCCAGCATTTT.

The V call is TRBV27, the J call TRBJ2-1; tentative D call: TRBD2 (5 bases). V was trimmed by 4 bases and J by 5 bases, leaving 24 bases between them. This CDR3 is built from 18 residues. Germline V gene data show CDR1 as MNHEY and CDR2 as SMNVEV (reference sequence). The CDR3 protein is CASSSLSPGIPINNEQFF. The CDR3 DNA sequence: TGTGCCAGCAGTTCCCTATCCCCCGGGATACCGATAAACAATGAGCAGTTCTTC.

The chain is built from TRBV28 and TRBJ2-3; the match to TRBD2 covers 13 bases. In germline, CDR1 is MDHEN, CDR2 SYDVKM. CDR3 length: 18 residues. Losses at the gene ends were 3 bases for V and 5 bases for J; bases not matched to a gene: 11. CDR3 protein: CASSFWGLAGTGGDTQYF. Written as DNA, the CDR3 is TGTGCCAGCAGTTTCTGGGGACTAGCGGGAACAGGCGGAGATACGCAGTATTTT.

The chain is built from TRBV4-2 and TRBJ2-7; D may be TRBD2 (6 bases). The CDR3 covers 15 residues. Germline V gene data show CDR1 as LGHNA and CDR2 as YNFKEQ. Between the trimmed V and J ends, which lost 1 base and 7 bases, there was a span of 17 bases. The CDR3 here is CASSQVGTDYGEQYF. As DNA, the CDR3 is TGTGCCAGCAGCCAAGTTGGGACGGACTATGGGGAGCAGTACTTC.

In DNA form, the CDR3 reads TGCAGCGTTGGGACAGGGGGGAGGACCTACAATGAGCAGTTCTTC. It is translated as CSVGTGGRTYNEQFF. V is TRBV29-1 and J is TRBJ2-1, with 10 bases fitting TRBD1. From germline, CDR1 is SQVTM and CDR2 ANQGSEA. V was clipped by 4 bases and J by 2 bases; unmatched bases: 5. The CDR3 runs to 15 residues.

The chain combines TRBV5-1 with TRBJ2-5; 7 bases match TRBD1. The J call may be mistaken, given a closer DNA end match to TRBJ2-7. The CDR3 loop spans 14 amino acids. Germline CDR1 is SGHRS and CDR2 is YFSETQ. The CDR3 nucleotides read TGCGCCAGCAGCAGAATGACAGGGATAGACGAGCAGTACTTC. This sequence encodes CASSRMTGIDEQYF.

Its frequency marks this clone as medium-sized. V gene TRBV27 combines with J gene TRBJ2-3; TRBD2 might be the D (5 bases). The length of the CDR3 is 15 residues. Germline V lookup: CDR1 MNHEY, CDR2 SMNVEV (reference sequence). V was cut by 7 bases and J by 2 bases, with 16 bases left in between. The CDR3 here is CASNVGSANTDTQYF. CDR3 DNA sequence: TGTGCCAGCAACGTAGGGAGTGCCAACACAGATACGCAGTATTTT.

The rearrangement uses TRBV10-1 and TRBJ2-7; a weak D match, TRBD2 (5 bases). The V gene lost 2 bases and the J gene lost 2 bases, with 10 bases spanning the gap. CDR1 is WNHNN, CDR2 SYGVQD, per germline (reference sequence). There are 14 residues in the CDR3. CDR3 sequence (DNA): TGCGCCAGCAGTGAGAGAGGGCCCGCCTACGAGCAGTACTTC. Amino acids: CASSERGPAYEQYF.

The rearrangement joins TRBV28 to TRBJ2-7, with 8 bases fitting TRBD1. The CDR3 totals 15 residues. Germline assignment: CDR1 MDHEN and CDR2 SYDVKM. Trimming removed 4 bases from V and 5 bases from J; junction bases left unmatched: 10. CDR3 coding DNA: TGTGCCAGCAGTTCCCAAGGGACAGGTCTCGACGAGCAGTACTTC. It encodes CASSSQGTGLDEQYF.

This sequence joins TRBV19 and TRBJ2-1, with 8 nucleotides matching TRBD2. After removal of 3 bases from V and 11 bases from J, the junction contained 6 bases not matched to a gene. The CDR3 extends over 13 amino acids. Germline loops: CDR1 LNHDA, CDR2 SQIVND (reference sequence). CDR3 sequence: CASSIVGLAQQFF. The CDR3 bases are TGTGCCAGTAGTATTGTCGGACTAGCACAGCAGTTCTTC.

This chain's CDR3 is CASGGSGSSGETQYF. The CDR3 nucleotides are TGTGCTAGTGGGGGTAGCGGGAGTTCGGGAGAGACCCAGTACTTC. The chain couples TRBV12-5 to TRBJ2-5; 9 bases are a match to TRBD2. The CDR3 spans 15 residues. Germline V gene sequence: CDR1 LGHNT, CDR2 FRNRAP. V shed 6 bases, J shed 4 bases, and the junction held 9 bases outside the gene matches.